This T cell receptor (beta chain) was sequenced for a study of shared clonotypes between healthy human individuals. Method: immunoSEQ multiplex PCR; TCRdb's copy keeps in-frame clones and lacks some. The table shows about 460,000 clones, with approximately 71% occurring only once. About this clone: A far larger clone is one nucleotide away, so this likely arose from a read error. The same CDR3 also results from other DNA sequences found in this sample.

The CDR3 runs 15 residues. The germline CDR1 and CDR2 sequences are MNHEY and SVGAGI. Donors were healthy HIV-negative adults without recently reported acute infections or vaccinations. Each donor was a Caucasian adult residing in Nashville, Tennessee. The sample was PBMCs. J is TRBJ1-1 and V is TRBV6-5; maybe TRBD1 (5 bases). The origin of this receptor is a woman between 40 and 50 years old in good health. Some clones in this sample may be carry-over from other donors' samples. CDR3 sequence (DNA): TGTGCCAGCAGTTACTCGGGACGGGCGAACACTGAGGCTTTCTTT. This encodes CASSYSGRANTEAFF.